One T cell receptor (beta chain) is described in this entry. CDR3 length equals 15 residues. The V gene's germline CDR1 is SGHKS and CDR2 YYEKEE (reference sequence). Trimming removed 3 bases from V and 4 bases from J; junction bases left unmatched: 6. This sample is part of a study of sequential checkpoint blockade in melanoma. Turning to the study itself: Randomization was 1:1 between first-line nivolumab→ipilimumab and ipilimumab→nivolumab. Each arm's sequence ended with maintenance nivolumab.

Libraries were prepared by immunoSEQ multiplex PCR; TCRdb keeps only in-frame clonotypes and omits some of them. The data contain around 19,000 clones, 80% to 90% of them seen just once; the ten biggest clones take up over 50%. Regarding treatment: randomized to nivolumab then ipilimumab (arm A) or the reverse (arm B). DNA-damaging chemotherapy had not been given to any patient beforehand. Sorted cells were live CD3+CD8+, lacking CD19 and CD56, from PBMCs. This TCR was recovered from a human donor with melanoma. The sample in question was CD8+ T cells sorted from blood (inferred from file names), obtained from a patient given nivolumab and ipilimumab in sequence. V gene TRBV5-5 combines with J gene TRBJ1-2; the match to TRBD1 covers 10 bases. The CDR3, as DNA: TGTGCCAGCAGCTCGACAGGGGGCTTGTCCTATGGCTACACCTTC. It translates to CASSSTGGLSYGYTF.